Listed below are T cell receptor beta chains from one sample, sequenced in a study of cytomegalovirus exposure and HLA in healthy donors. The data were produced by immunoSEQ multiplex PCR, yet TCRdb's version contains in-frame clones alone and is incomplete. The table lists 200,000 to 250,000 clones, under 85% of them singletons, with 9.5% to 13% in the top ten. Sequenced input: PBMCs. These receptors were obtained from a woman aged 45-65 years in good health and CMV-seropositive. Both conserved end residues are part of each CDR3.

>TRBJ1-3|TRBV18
CASSPLPGLSGNTIYF
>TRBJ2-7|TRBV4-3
CASSQGTSGGSSYEQYF
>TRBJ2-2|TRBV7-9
CASRKAGGNTGELFF
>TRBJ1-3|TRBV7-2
CASSLAADTIYF
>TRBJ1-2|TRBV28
CASSLNRGLDYGYTF
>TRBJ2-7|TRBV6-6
CASSYSPRGSSYEQYF
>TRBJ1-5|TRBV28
CASNPGQINQPQHF
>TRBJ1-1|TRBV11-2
CASSLFGGYGRGTEAFF
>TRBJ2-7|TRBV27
CASRAGGAYEQYF
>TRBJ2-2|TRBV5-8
CASSLRDRGAPGELFF
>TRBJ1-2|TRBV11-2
CASSLGSGFGYTF
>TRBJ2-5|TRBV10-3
CAISESGETQYF
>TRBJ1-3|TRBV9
CASSPGTGNSGNTIYF
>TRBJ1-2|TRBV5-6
CASSELAIYGYTF
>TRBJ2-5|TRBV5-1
CASSLVSSPETQYF
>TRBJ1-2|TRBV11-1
CASSSREGQGRNGYTF
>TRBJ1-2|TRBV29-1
CSVEGGSFYGYTF
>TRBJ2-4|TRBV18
CASSPPSQAENIQYF
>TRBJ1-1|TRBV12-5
CASGLGQGSPGTEAFF
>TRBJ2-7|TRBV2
CASHSPWDTYEQYF
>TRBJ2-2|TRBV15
CATSSRSGELFF
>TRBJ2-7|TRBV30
CAWRGSQGYEQYF
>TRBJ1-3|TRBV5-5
CASSLVQGHSGNTIYF
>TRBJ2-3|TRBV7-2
CASSLAGTSKNTQYF
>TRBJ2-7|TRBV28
CASSSLAGGRNEQYF
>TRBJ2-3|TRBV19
CASSIRDTQYF
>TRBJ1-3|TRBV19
CASSTYRGKVSGNTIYF
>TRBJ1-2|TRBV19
CASSTGTGVANYGYTF
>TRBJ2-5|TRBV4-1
CASSQGMLGTSGGKETQYF
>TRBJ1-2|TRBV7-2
CASSLATVNYGYTF
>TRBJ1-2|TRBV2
CASSEQGHGYTF
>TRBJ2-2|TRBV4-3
CASSPVAGGNTGELFF
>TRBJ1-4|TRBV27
CASSPDTHNEKLFF
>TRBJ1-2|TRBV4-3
CASSQDKQGARGYGYTF
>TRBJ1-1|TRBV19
CASSIAQGSTEAFF
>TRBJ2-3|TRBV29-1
CSVAGTASTDTQYF
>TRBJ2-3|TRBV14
CASSSRLGTDTQYF
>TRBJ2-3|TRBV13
CASSLGGPQGAGTQYF
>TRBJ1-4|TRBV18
CASSPRKKEGEKLFF
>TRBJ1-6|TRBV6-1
CASSEYFGTGDSPLHF
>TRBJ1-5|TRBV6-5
CASSTGQSNQPQHF
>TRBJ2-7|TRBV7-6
CASSGTRDNYEQYF
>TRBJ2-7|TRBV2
CASSDPPARGYF
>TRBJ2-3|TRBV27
CASSQTSGGSDTQYF
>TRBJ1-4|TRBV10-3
CAIMVTLESGKLFF
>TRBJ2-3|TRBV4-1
CASSQIGQGATDTQYF
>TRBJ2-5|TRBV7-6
CASSTLTSGRVTTQYF
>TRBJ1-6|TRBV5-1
CASSLGSSSYNSPLHF
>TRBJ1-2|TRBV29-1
CSVAGNGYTF
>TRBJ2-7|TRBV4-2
CASRRQGEGVYEQYF
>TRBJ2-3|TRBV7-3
CASSFGGGGGTDTQYF
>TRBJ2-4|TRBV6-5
CASSYGTEGDIQYF
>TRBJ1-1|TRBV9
CASSVEGQGGVEAFF
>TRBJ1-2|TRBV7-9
CASSSGLTGADGYTF